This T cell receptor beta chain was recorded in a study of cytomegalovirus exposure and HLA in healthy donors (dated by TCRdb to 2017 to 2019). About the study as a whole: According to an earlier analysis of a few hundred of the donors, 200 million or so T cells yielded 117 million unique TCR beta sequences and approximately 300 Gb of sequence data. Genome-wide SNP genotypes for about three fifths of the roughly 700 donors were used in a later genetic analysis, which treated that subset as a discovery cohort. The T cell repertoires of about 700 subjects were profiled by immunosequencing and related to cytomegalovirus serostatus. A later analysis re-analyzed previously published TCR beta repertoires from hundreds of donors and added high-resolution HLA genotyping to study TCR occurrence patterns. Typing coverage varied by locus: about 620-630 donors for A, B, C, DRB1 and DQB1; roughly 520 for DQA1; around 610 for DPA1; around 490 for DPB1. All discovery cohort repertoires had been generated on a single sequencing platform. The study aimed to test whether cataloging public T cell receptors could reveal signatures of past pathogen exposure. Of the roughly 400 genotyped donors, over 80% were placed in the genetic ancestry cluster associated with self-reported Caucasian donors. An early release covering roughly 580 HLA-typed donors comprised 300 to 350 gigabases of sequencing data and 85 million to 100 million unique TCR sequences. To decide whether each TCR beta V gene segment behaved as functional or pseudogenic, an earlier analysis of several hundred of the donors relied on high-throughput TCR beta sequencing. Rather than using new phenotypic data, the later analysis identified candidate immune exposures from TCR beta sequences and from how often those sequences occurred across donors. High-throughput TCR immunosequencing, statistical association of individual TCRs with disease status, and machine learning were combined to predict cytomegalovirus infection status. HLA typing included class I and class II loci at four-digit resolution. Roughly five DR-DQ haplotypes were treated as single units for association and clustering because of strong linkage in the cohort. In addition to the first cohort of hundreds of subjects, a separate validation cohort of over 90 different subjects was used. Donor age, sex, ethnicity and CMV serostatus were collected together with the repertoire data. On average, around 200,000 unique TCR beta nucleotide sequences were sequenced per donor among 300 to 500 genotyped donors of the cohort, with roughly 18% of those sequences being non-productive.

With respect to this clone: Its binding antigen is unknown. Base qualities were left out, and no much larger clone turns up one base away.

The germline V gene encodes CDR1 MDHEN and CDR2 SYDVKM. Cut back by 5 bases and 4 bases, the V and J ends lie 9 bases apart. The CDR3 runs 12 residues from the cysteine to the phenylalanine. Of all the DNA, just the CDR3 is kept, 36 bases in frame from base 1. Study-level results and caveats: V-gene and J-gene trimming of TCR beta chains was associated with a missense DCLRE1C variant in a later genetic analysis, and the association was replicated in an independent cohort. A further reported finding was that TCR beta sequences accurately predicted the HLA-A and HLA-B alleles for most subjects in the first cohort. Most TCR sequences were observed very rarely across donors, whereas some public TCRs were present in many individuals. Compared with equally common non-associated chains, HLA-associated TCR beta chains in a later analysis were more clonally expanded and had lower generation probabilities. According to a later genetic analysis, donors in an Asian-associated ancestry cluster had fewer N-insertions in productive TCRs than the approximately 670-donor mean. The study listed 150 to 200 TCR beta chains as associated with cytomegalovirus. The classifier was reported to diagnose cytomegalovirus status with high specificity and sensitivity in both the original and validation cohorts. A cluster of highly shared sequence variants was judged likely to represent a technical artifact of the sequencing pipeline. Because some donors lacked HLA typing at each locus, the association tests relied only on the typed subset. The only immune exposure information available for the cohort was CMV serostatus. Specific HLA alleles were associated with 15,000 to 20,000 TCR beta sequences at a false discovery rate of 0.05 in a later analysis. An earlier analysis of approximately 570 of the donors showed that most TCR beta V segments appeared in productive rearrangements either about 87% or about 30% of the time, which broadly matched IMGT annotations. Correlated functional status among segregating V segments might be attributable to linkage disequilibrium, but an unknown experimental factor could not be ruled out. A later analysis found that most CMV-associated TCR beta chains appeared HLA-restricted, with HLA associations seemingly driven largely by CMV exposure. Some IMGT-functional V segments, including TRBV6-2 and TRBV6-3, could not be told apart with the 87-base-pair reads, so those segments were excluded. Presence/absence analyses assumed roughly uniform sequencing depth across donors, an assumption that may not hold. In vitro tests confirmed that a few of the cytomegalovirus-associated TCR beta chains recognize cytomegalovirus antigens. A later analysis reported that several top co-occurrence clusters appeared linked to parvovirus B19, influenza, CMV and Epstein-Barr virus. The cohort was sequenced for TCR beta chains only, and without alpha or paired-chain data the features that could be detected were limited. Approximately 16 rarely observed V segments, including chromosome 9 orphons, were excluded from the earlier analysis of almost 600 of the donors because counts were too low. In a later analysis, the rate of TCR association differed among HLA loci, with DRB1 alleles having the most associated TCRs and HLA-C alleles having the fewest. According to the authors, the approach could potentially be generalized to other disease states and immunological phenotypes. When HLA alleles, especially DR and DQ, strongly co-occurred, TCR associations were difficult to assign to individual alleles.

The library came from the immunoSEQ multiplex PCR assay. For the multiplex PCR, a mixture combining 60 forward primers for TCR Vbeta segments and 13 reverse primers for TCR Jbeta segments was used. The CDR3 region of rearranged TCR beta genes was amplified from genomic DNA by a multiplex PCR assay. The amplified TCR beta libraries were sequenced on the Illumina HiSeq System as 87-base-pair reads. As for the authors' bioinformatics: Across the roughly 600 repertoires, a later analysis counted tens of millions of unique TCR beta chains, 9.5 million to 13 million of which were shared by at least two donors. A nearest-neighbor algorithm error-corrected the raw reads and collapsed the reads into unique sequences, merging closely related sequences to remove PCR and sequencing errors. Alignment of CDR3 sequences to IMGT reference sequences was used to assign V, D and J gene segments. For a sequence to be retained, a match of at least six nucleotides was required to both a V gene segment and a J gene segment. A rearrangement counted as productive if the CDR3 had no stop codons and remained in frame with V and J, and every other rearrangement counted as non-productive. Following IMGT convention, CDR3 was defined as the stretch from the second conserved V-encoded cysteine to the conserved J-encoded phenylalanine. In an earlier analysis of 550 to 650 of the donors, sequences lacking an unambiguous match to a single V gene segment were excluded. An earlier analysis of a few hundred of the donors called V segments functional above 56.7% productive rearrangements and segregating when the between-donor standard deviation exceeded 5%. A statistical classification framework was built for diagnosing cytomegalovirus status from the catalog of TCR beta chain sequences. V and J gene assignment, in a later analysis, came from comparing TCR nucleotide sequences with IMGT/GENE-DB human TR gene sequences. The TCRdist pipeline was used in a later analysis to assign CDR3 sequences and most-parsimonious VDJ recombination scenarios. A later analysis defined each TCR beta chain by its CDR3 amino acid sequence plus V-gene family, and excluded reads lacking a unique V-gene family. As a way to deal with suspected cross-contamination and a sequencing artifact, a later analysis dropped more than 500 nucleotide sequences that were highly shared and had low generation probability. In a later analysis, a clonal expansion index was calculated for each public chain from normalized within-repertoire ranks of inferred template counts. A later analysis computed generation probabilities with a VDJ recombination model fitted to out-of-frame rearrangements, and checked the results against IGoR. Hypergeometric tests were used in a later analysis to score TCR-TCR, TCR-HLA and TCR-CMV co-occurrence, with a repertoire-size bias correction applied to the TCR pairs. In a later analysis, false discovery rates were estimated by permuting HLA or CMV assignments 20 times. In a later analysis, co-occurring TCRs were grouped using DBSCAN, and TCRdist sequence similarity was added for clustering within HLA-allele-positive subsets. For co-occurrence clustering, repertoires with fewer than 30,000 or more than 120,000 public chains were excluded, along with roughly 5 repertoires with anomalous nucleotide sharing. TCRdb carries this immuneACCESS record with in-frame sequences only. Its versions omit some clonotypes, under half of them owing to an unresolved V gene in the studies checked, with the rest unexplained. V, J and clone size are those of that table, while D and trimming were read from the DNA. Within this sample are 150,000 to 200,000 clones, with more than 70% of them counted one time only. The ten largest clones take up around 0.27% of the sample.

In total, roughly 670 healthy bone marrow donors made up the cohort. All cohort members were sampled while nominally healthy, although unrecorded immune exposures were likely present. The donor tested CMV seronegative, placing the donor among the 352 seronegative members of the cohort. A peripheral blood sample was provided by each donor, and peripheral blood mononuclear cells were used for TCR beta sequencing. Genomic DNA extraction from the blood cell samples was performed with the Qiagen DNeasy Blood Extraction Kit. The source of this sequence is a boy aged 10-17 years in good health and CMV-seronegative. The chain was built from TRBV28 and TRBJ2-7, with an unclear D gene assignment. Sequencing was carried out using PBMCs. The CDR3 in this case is CASSLTSYEQYF. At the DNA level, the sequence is TGTGCCAGCAGTCTGACAAGTTACGAGCAGTACTTC.